These 23 T cell receptor beta chains were all obtained from the same sample, sequenced in a study of beta chain features in type 1 diabetes. The study's findings and limits: For Type 1 diabetes patients, all four CD4+ subsets carried TCRB CDR3s that were moderately but significantly shorter.

Their antigens remain unidentified. Expressed TCRB transcripts got sequenced, as all isolated RNA was reverse transcribed. Sequencing was performed with immunoSEQ multiplex PCR; in TCRdb, only in-frame clones are kept and a portion is missing. The profile covers 630,000 or so clones, with around 15% appearing a single time and less than 0.04% taken by the ten largest. Sample: naive CD4+ T cells from blood. These receptors originate from a man between 18 and 35 years old with type 1 diabetes.

This clone was found a few times. The rearrangement uses TRBV11-1 and TRBJ1-1; no definite D call. The CDR3 covers 15 residues. Germline V gene sequence: CDR1 SGHAT, CDR2 FQDESV (reference sequence). The ends were cut back, 4 bases at V and 4 bases at J, with 16 bases in the middle. The CDR3 sequence: CASSSSRVSGTEAFF. The CDR3 DNA sequence: TGTGCCAGCAGCTCCTCCCGGGTCAGTGGCACTGAAGCTTTCTTT.

Points on this clone: This sample also contains other DNA sequences that code for the same CDR3. The chain is built from TRBV7-9 and TRBJ2-1; D call uncertain. Germline-derived CDR1 and CDR2 are SEHNR and FQNEAQ (reference sequence). V dropped 1 base and J dropped 1 base, with 5 bases sitting between them. This CDR3 contains 14 residues. The CDR3 coding sequence is TGTGCCAGCAGCTTAGGCCGTTCCTACAATGAGCAGTTCTTC. Translation: CASSLGRSYNEQFF.

The V gene is TRBV10-1, the J gene TRBJ2-2; D is undetermined. Per germline, CDR1 WNHNN and CDR2 SYGVQD (reference sequence). V lost 3 bases and J 9 bases, leaving 5 bases between the germline ends. The length of the CDR3 is 11 residues. CDR3: CASSDGRELFF. DNA of the CDR3: TGCGCCAGCAGTGACGGCAGGGAGCTGTTTTTT.

This clone was counted between two and nine times. CDR3 region: CASSLGDSGQYF. CDR3 coding DNA: TGTGCCAGCAGCTTGGGAGACAGTGGTCAGTACTTC. The rearrangement uses TRBV11-3 and TRBJ2-5; D might be TRBD1 or TRBD2, each matching 5 bases. CDR3 length: 12 amino acids. The V end was cut by 3 bases, the J end by 11 bases, with 13 bases between. Germline V gene lookup returns CDR1 SGHNT and CDR2 YENEEA.

This clone showed up just a few times. The chain carries TRBV4-3 and TRBJ1-4; no clear D gene. CDR1 and CDR2 from the germline V gene are LGHNA and YSLEER. CDR3 length: 13 residues. V lost 6 bases and J lost 10, with 15 bases in between. This CDR3 reads CASSPPSPGKLFF. The CDR3 DNA sequence: TGCGCCAGCAGTCCCCCTTCGCCCGGAAAACTGTTTTTT.

The chain recombines TRBV30 with TRBJ2-7, with D maybe TRBD1 (6 bases). This CDR3 has 14 amino acids. The V end was cut by 2 bases, the J end by 7 bases, with 18 bases between. Germline CDR1 is GTSNPN and CDR2 is SVGIG (reference sequence). CDR3 nucleotides: TGTGCCTGGAGTTATAGTACAGGGCCGCGGGAGCAGTACTTC. Encoded protein: CAWSYSTGPREQYF.

The chain couples TRBV4-3 to TRBJ1-3; D is undetermined. The germline V and J ends were trimmed by 4 bases and 0 bases, with 10 bases remaining between them. The CDR3 spans 15 residues. Per the germline V gene, CDR1 is LGHNA and CDR2 is YSLEER. The DNA for the CDR3 is TGCGCCAGCAGCCGGGGAGTGGGCTCTGGAAACACCATATATTTT. This sequence encodes CASSRGVGSGNTIYF.

This clone was detected a few times. Other DNA sequences from this sample encode an identical CDR3 as well. The chain joins TRBV7-9 to TRBJ1-4, with D hard to call. Germline V lookup: CDR1 SEHNR, CDR2 FQNEAQ (reference sequence). Trimming stripped 5 bases from V and 0 bases from J, with 10 bases between. This CDR3 is built from 15 residues. The CDR3 bases are TGTGCCAGCAGCCCGGGCCAGGCAACTAATGAAAAACTGTTTTTT. It specifies CASSPGQATNEKLFF.

This clone appeared a few times. The chain recombines TRBV14 with TRBJ1-2; D unclear. The CDR3 spans 14 residues. The V and J ends lost 0 bases and 5 bases respectively, with 10 bases between them. From germline, CDR1 is SGHDN and CDR2 FVKESK. CDR3 region: CASSQDGVGYGYTF. Written as DNA, the CDR3 is TGTGCCAGCAGCCAAGACGGGGTAGGGTATGGCTACACCTTC.

This chain connects TRBV5-1 to TRBJ2-1; 9 positions agree with TRBD1. The CDR3 is made up of 15 amino acids. Germline V gives CDR1 SGHRS, CDR2 YFSETQ. Trimming removed 4 bases from V and 1 base from J; junction bases left unmatched: 3. The CDR3 reads CASSVDRGSYNEQFF. In nucleotides, the CDR3 is TGCGCCAGCAGCGTGGACAGGGGATCCTACAATGAGCAGTTCTTC.

V usage is TRBV4-1 and J usage is TRBJ2-2, with a tentative D call TRBD2 (6 bases). This CDR3 region has 15 residues. Germline lookup yields CDR1 MGHRA and CDR2 YSYEKL. The germline V and J ends were trimmed by 0 bases and 5 bases, with 10 bases remaining between them. The CDR3 loop reads CASSQDPRGTGELFF. The CDR3 bases are TGCGCCAGCAGCCAAGATCCCCGGGGGACCGGGGAGCTGTTTTTT.

The CDR3 DNA sequence: TGTGCCAGCAGCCAAGCTGGAGGGGGAGACTATGGCTACACCTTC. Translation: CASSQAGGGDYGYTF. V is TRBV4-2 and J is TRBJ1-2, with D possibly being TRBD1 (6 bases). Between the trimmed V and J ends, which lost 1 base and 3 bases, there was a span of 12 bases. CDR1 is LGHNA, CDR2 YNFKEQ, per germline. The CDR3 length is 15 residues.

This clone has more than one count but fewer than ten. The chain links TRBV7-2 to TRBJ1-5, with D uncertain. The ends were cut back, 4 bases at V and 2 bases at J, with 21 bases in the middle. The germline gives CDR1 SGHTA, CDR2 FQGNSA. This CDR3 is 18 amino acids long. The CDR3 sequence is CASSSPGHPERGNQPQHF. CDR3 nucleotide sequence: TGTGCCAGCAGCTCGCCCGGTCATCCTGAAAGGGGCAATCAGCCCCAGCATTTT.

This clone was recorded a few times. The DNA is left out, because the CDR3 cannot be placed on it with certainty; the CDR3 is given as TCRdb lists it. The genes are TRBV30 and TRBJ1-4. The germline V gene encodes CDR1 GTSNPN and CDR2 SVGIG (reference sequence). The CDR3 numbers 15 amino acids, ends counted. Here the CDR3 reads CAWEGGSGQGEKLFF.

The chain has TRBV9 and TRBJ2-1, with 9 positions matching TRBD1. The CDR3 contains 15 residues. Germline CDR1 and CDR2: SGDLS and YYNGEE. Trimming at V came to 5 bases and at J to 7 bases, leaving 10 bases not matched to a gene. CDR3 loop: CASRPPGQGENEQFF. Here the CDR3 DNA reads TGTGCCAGCAGGCCCCCGGGACAGGGTGAAAATGAGCAGTTCTTC.

The chain couples TRBV6-5 to TRBJ1-1; perhaps TRBD1 as D (6 bases). The CDR3 consists of 16 residues. Germline CDR1 and CDR2: MNHEY and SVGAGI. V lost 2 bases and J lost 0, with 13 bases in between. This CDR3 reads CASSYLTGKMNTEAFF. The CDR3, as DNA: TGTGCCAGCAGTTACCTCACAGGGAAAATGAACACTGAAGCTTTCTTT.

This clone was found a few times. The chain is built from TRBV2 and TRBJ2-5; D call uncertain. The CDR3 consists of 13 residues. From germline, CDR1 is SNHLY and CDR2 FYNNEI. V lost 0 bases and J 3 bases, leaving 5 bases between the germline ends. The CDR3: CASSEAGKETQYF. CDR3 DNA: TGTGCCAGCAGTGAAGCAGGGAAAGAGACCCAGTACTTC.

There are a few counts of this clone. J is TRBJ2-1 and V is TRBV4-1, with 8 nucleotides matching TRBD2. CDR1 MGHRA and CDR2 YSYEKL come from the germline V gene. CDR3 size: 18 residues. J was trimmed by 10 bases and V by 5 bases; bases with no gene match: 22. The CDR3 DNA reads TGCGCCAGCAGCGTCGTTAGCGGGACAATAAGTTCGCGAGGAGAGCAGTTCTTC. As protein: CASSVVSGTISSRGEQFF.

This clone was observed a handful of times. V gene TRBV18 combines with J gene TRBJ1-2; 9 nucleotides match TRBD1. The CDR3 runs 14 residues. The junction had 7 bases not matched to a gene; V was cut back by 3 bases and J by 8 bases. Per the germline V gene, CDR1 is KGHSH and CDR2 is LQKENI. The CDR3 DNA follows: TGTGCCAGCTCACCTCCCGGGACAGGGCTAGGCTACACCTTC. Its translation is CASSPPGTGLGYTF. The whole variable domain, filled in from reference TRBV18 and TRBJ1-2, reads NAGVMQNPRHLVRRRGQEARLRCSPMKGHSHVYWYRQLPEEGLKFMVYLQKENIIDESGMPKERFSAEFPKEGPSILRIQQVVRGDSAAYFCASSPPGTGLGYTFGSGTRLTVV.

The chain couples TRBV9 to TRBJ2-3, with D maybe TRBD1 (6 bases). The germline V gene has CDR1 SGDLS and CDR2 YYNGEE. This CDR3 is built from 16 residues. V lost 3 bases, J lost 2 bases, and 16 bases lay in between. The CDR3 protein is CASSARGTLNTDTQYF. In nucleotides, the CDR3 is TGTGCCAGCAGCGCAAGAGGGACACTAAACACAGATACGCAGTATTTT.

This clone was observed many times. This CDR3 is missing its conserved last phenylalanine or tryptophan, likely due to a read error. No DNA is shown, since the ends of the CDR3 on it are uncertain; the CDR3 is the one TCRdb lists. J is TRBJ2-3 and V is TRBV7-9; TRBD2, as called in the table, went unchecked against the DNA. Germline V lookup: CDR1 SEHNR, CDR2 FQNEAQ (reference sequence). The CDR3 contains 13 residues when both ends are counted. CDR3 region: CASSFEESSPLRI.

This chain joins TRBV30 and TRBJ1-4; D is undetermined. Per the germline V gene, CDR1 is GTSNPN and CDR2 is SVGIG (reference sequence). V was shortened by 4 bases and J by 8 bases, with 17 bases between the two germline ends. CDR3 length: 14 residues. As DNA, the CDR3 is TGTGCCTGGAACTATAACTCGGCCGGGGAAAAACTGTTTTTT. It yields the protein CAWNYNSAGEKLFF.

This clone was counted a few times. The genes are TRBV18 and TRBJ1-1; TRBD1 matches at 10 bases. V was pared by 4 bases and J by 4 bases, with 9 bases of the junction left unmatched. From germline, CDR1 is KGHSH and CDR2 LQKENI. This CDR3 is 16 amino acids long. The CDR3 reads CASSRNLGQGLTEAFF. DNA of the CDR3: TGTGCCAGCTCACGTAACCTGGGACAGGGGCTCACTGAAGCTTTCTTT.